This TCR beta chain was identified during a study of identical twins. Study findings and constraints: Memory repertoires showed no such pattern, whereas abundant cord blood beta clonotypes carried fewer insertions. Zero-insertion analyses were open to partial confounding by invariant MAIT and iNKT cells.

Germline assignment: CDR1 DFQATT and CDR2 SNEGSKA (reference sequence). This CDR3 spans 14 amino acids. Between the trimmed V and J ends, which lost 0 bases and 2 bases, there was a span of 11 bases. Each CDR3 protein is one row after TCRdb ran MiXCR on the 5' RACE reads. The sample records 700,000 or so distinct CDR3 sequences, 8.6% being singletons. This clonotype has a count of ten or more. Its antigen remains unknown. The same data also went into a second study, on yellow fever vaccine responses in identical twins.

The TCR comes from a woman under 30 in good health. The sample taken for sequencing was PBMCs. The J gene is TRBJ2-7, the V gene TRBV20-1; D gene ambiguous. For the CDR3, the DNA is TGCAGTGCTAGAGATCAGGCCCGGGCCTACGAGCAGTACTTC. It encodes CSARDQARAYEQYF.